This TCR beta chain is from a study of T cell responses to AZD1222 COVID-19 vaccine. General study findings and limits: Baseline antibody screening turned up just six seropositive AZD1222 recipients. Two AZD1222 administrations were followed by greater Spike-specific TCR breadth and depth. Clonal diversity may have been underestimated in mostly white British donors.

The V end lost 5 bases, the J end lost 1 base, and 15 bases lay between the germline ends. Germline CDR1 is MDHEN and CDR2 is SYDVKM. The CDR3 consists of 16 residues. TCRdb's table, derived via immunoSEQ multiplex PCR, lists solely in-frame clones and lacks some. The sample includes 75,000 to 100,000 clones, about 88% of them seen just once. As concerns this clone: Its target is unknown.

Sequenced here: peripheral blood, sampled on day 0 of AZD1222 vaccination. This sequence was found in an adult in good health. The V gene is TRBV28, the J gene TRBJ1-5, with TRBD1 as a possible D gene (6 bases). The CDR3 DNA is TGTGCCAGCAGTCTAAGGGGGGCAGAGAGCAATCAGCCCCAGCATTTT. This codes for CASSLRGAESNQPQHF.